These 17 T cell receptor beta chains were sequenced from one sample in a study of blood T cell repertoires in COVID-19. Profiling relied on immunoSEQ multiplex PCR, and the TCRdb table lists in-frame clones only, not all of them. The sample has 250,000 to 400,000 clones, around nine tenths seen once. The sample taken for sequencing was PBMCs or T cells enriched from blood (not recorded which). Receptor source: a man in his 60s who had recovered from COVID-19.

V usage is TRBV4-1 and J usage is TRBJ2-1; TRBD2 matches 12 bases. Per germline, CDR1 MGHRA and CDR2 YSYEKL. Trimming at V came to 1 base and at J to 5 bases, leaving 9 bases not matched to a gene. The CDR3 totals 18 residues. The CDR3 coding sequence is TGCGCCAGCAGCCAAGCCGAACGGGCTAGCGGGAGGGACAATGAGCAGTTCTTC. This gives the protein CASSQAERASGRDNEQFF.

The chain combines TRBV2 with TRBJ2-2; TRBD2 aligns across 9 bases. Germline V gene data show CDR1 as SNHLY and CDR2 as FYNNEI. V lost 6 bases to trimming and J lost 4 bases; unmatched junction nucleotides: 6. This CDR3 region has 15 residues. The DNA of the CDR3 is TGTGCCAGCAGAAGGGCTAGCGGGACCACCGGGGAGCTGTTTTTT. The encoded protein is CASRRASGTTGELFF.

CDR3 nucleotides: TGTGCCAGCAGTTTACGGCAGGGCTCCCCTAGCTCCTACAATGAGCAGTTCTTC. This codes for CASSLRQGSPSSYNEQFF. V is TRBV28 and J is TRBJ2-1; a weak D match, TRBD1 (5 bases). The CDR3 runs 18 residues. The V gene's germline CDR1 is MDHEN and CDR2 SYDVKM. V dropped 2 bases and J dropped 0 bases, with 17 bases sitting between them. Together with reference TRBV28 and TRBJ2-1, the CDR3 gives the full variable domain: DVKVTQSSRYLVKRTGEKVFLECVQDMDHENMFWYRQDPGLGLRLIYFSYDVKMKEKGDIPEGYSVSREKKERFSLILESASTNQTSMYLCASSLRQGSPSSYNEQFFGPGTRLTVL.

V usage is TRBV19 and J usage is TRBJ2-7; maybe TRBD1 (6 bases). The CDR3 extends over 14 amino acids. With 6 bases removed from V and 2 bases from J, the gap between germline ends came to 14 bases. The germline V gene has CDR1 LNHDA and CDR2 SQIVND (reference sequence). The CDR3 region has the DNA TGTGCCAGTAGCTTTCGACGGGACACCTACGAGCAGTACTTC. Its translation is CASSFRRDTYEQYF.

CDR3 sequence reads: CASSSNRGPEAFF. The CDR3 DNA reads as TGCGCCAGCAGCTCAAACCGAGGGCCAGAAGCTTTCTTT. The chain links TRBV5-1 to TRBJ1-1, with unresolved D. Germline values: CDR1 SGHRS, CDR2 YFSETQ. The CDR3 contains 13 residues. Between the trimmed V and J ends, which lost 3 bases and 8 bases, there was a span of 14 bases.

The chain is built from TRBV29-1 and TRBJ1-2, with TRBD1 matching 8 bases. Germline CDR1 is SQVTM and CDR2 is ANQGSEA. The CDR3 loop spans 13 amino acids. V shed 5 bases, J shed 1 base, and the junction held 3 bases outside the gene matches. The CDR3 region has the DNA TGCAGCGTTTACGGACAGGGTAACTATGGCTACACCTTC. The encoded protein is CSVYGQGNYGYTF.

This chain joins TRBV29-1 and TRBJ2-5; a weak D match, TRBD1 (7 bases). V was pared by 5 bases and J by 4 bases, with 14 bases between. This CDR3 region has 13 residues. The V gene's germline CDR1 is SQVTM and CDR2 ANQGSEA. The DNA of the CDR3 is TGCAGCGTTTCGGAGGGGGCGGGAGAGACCCAGTACTTC. Protein: CSVSEGAGETQYF.

The V call is TRBV3-1 (or the pseudogene TRBV3-2), the J call TRBJ2-7; TRBD2 matches 8 bases. This CDR3 is 14 amino acids long. V lost 6 bases, J lost 5 bases, and 9 bases stayed unmatched. In germline, CDR1 is LGHDT, CDR2 YNNKEL (reference sequence). The CDR3 here is CASRGRLAGHEQYF. The CDR3 DNA reads as TGTGCCAGCAGAGGGCGTCTAGCGGGCCACGAGCAGTACTTC.

The CDR3 region has the DNA TGTGCCAGCCTACAGGGAGGAAACACCATATATTTT. This sequence encodes CASLQGGNTIYF. The chain links TRBV18 to TRBJ1-3, with D possibly matching TRBD1 (6 bases). The germline V and J ends were trimmed by 8 bases and 4 bases, with 9 bases remaining between them. The germline gives CDR1 KGHSH, CDR2 LQKENI. The CDR3 has 12 residues.

The chain combines TRBV10-3 with TRBJ2-7, with 8 positions matching TRBD2. J was trimmed by 0 bases and V by 3 bases; bases with no gene match: 13. The CDR3 has 18 residues. CDR1 is ENHRY, CDR2 SYGVKD, per germline. CDR3 amino acids: CAISELDNLAGSSYEQYF. The DNA of the CDR3 is TGTGCCATCAGTGAACTCGACAACCTAGCGGGTAGCTCCTACGAGCAGTACTTC.

The J gene is TRBJ2-5, the V gene TRBV7-2; 9 positions match TRBD2. CDR3 length equals 15 residues. V was clipped by 5 bases and J by 7 bases; unmatched bases: 11. In germline, CDR1 is SGHTA, CDR2 FQGNSA. CDR3 nucleotides: TGTGCCAGCAGCCAAGCGGGGGGTGGTCTGGGGACCCAGTACTTC. Amino acid sequence: CASSQAGGGLGTQYF. Full variable domain (missing parts from reference TRBV7-2 and TRBJ2-5): GAGVSQSPSNKVTEKGKDVELRCDPISGHTALYWYRQSLGQGLEFLIYFQGNSAPDKSGLPSDRFSAERTGGSVSTLTIQRTQQEDSAVYLCASSQAGGGLGTQYFGPGTRLLVL.

The chain couples TRBV7-8 to TRBJ2-3; TRBD2 aligns across 10 bases. The V gene's germline CDR1 is SGHVS and CDR2 FQNEAQ. J lost 0 bases, V lost 8 bases, and 8 bases had no gene match. The CDR3 runs 16 residues. The CDR3 DNA reads TGTGCCAGCGTTAAAACTAGCGGGGTCAGCACAGATACGCAGTATTTT. Its protein product is CASVKTSGVSTDTQYF.

This chain connects TRBV7-8 to TRBJ1-2; 7 positions agree with TRBD1. Germline V gives CDR1 SGHVS, CDR2 FQNEAQ. The J segment lost 4 bases and the V segment lost 1 base, leaving 0 bases of the junction unmatched. CDR3 length: 13 amino acids. The CDR3: CASSLDRGYGYTF. The DNA for the CDR3 is TGTGCCAGCAGCTTAGACAGGGGCTATGGCTACACCTTC.

The chain combines TRBV19 with TRBJ2-1, with TRBD2 matching 8 bases. Trimming cost V 2 bases and J 11 bases; bases outside gene matches: 2. CDR1 is LNHDA, CDR2 SQIVND, per germline (reference sequence). The length of the CDR3 is 12 residues. The CDR3: CASSIIAGKQFF. The CDR3 coding sequence is TGTGCCAGTAGTATAATAGCGGGAAAGCAGTTCTTC. Looking up the rest from reference TRBV19 and TRBJ2-1 gives the full variable domain: DGGITQSPKYLFRKEGQNVTLSCEQNLNHDAMYWYRQDPGQGLRLIYYSQIVNDFQKGDIAEGYSVSREKKESFPLTVTSAQKNPTAFYLCASSIIAGKQFFGPGTRLTVL.

The chain combines TRBV7-3 with TRBJ2-3; TRBD1 matches at 7 bases. Germline trimming cut 2 bases from V and 10 bases from J; bases unmatched to any gene: 6. The CDR3 is 13 amino acids. The germline V gene has CDR1 SGHTA and CDR2 FQGTGA. The CDR3 DNA follows: TGTGCCAGCAGCTTATCGGACGGGACAGCGCAGTATTTT. Its translation is CASSLSDGTAQYF.

This sequence joins TRBV6-5 and TRBJ1-2; 10 nucleotides agree with TRBD1. The junction had 3 bases not matched to a gene; V was cut back by 5 bases and J by 3 bases. The CDR3 sequence is 14 residues long. The germline V gene has CDR1 MNHEY and CDR2 SVGAGI. The CDR3 coding sequence is TGTGCCAGCAGTCGGACAGGGGGAGACTATGGCTACACCTTC. As protein: CASSRTGGDYGYTF.

The gene calls are TRBV19 and TRBJ2-3; D perhaps matches TRBD2 (5 bases). Germline CDR1 is LNHDA and CDR2 is SQIVND (reference sequence). Trimming took off 4 bases at V and 1 base at J, with 15 bases between the two ends. The CDR3 sequence is 16 residues long. The CDR3 protein is CASSSAGTLRTDTQYF. The DNA of the CDR3 is TGTGCCAGTAGTAGTGCGGGCACCCTCCGCACAGATACGCAGTATTTT.